This T cell receptor (beta chain) was profiled in a study of T cells after yellow fever vaccination. Study-wide results and caveats: Booster sampling recovered most clones from primary vaccination (roughly 97% CD4, roughly 86% CD8).

Unmatched junction bases numbered 4, after V lost 5 bases and J lost 2 bases. This CDR3 has 15 residues. This clonotype was counted many times. Its antigen is still unknown. TCRdb independently ran MiXCR on the 5' RACE reads; one entry per CDR3 protein. The sample holds about 150,000 distinct CDR3 sequences, 6.6% seen once. This chain connects TRBV12-3 or TRBV12-4 to TRBJ2-3, with TRBD2 matching over 10 bases. The input for sequencing was CD4+ T cells sorted from PBMCs, taken 10 days after the yellow fever booster vaccination. The sequence was obtained from a man under 40 who received the YFV17D yellow fever vaccine. CDR3 protein: CASSHGTSDTDTQYF. CDR3 in DNA: TGTGCCAGCAGTCACGGGACTAGCGACACAGATACGCAGTATTTT.